This T cell receptor (beta chain) emerged from a study of neoadjuvant nivolumab and ipilimumab in lung cancer. Study-wide findings and caveats: TCR clonality did not significantly correlate with pathologic tumor regression. TCR receptors were sequenced in few samples. Blood richness before therapy tracked richness in tumors resected after neoadjuvant therapy.

Note on this clone: Its specificity is not known.

Profiled with immunoSEQ multiplex PCR; TCRdb holds only in-frame clones, not every one. The sample has approximately 31,000 clones, about nine tenths seen once. This CDR3 spans 14 amino acids. Germline V gene sequence: CDR1 KGHSH, CDR2 LQKENI. The V end lost 5 bases, the J end lost 1 base, and 11 bases lay between the germline ends. The TCR originated in an adult with non-small cell lung cancer. The sample was peripheral blood, taken after neoadjuvant nivolumab, alone or with ipilimumab, at or shortly before surgery. The V and J genes are TRBV18 and TRBJ1-1, with a weak D call TRBD1 (6 bases). The CDR3, as DNA: TGTGCCAGCTCAAAGGGAGGGGGGAACACTGAAGCTTTCTTT. It codes for CASSKGGGNTEAFF.